Following are 2 T cell receptor beta chains from one sample sequenced in a study of T cell responses to AZD1222 COVID-19 vaccine. Some clones are missing from TCRdb's copy, which holds only in-frame ones; the method was immunoSEQ multiplex PCR. The sample yields roughly 120,000 clones, roughly nine tenths seen once. Sequencing was performed on peripheral blood, taken on day 0 of AZD1222 vaccination. These receptors all stem from an adult in good health.

This clone turned up a few times. V and J are TRBV18 and TRBJ1-2, with 8 bases fitting TRBD1. Germline V gives CDR1 KGHSH, CDR2 LQKENI. This CDR3 region has 13 residues. J gave up 6 bases and V 3 bases, and 3 bases lay outside the gene matches. CDR3 coding DNA: TGTGCCAGCTCACCTGACAGGGGTAATGGCTACACCTTC. Translated, it gives CASSPDRGNGYTF. Full variable domain (missing parts from reference TRBV18 and TRBJ1-2): NAGVMQNPRHLVRRRGQEARLRCSPMKGHSHVYWYRQLPEEGLKFMVYLQKENIIDESGMPKERFSAEFPKEGPSILRIQQVVRGDSAAYFCASSPDRGNGYTFGSGTRLTVV.

V usage is TRBV6-5 and J usage is TRBJ2-3; D uncertain. Germline CDR1 is MNHEY and CDR2 is SVGAGI. V dropped 2 bases and J dropped 2 bases, with 8 bases sitting between them. This CDR3 region has 14 residues. The CDR3 loop reads CASSYVLNTDTQYF. CDR3 coding DNA: TGTGCCAGCAGTTACGTTTTGAACACAGATACGCAGTATTTT.